The 24 T cell receptor beta chains below come from one sample, sequenced in a study of siplizumab effects on memory and regulatory T cells. Sequencing used immunoSEQ multiplex PCR; TCRdb keeps in-frame clones, though not all of them. The repertoire consists of fewer than 120,000 clones, with roughly 92% occurring once and the leading ten covering 1% to 1.5%. The sample consisted of CD4+ T cells sorted from blood. These receptors came from a human donor in good health.

The chain uses TRBV2 and TRBJ1-1, with TRBD1 matching over 7 bases. With V trimmed by 6 bases and J by 3 bases, 7 bases remained unmatched. Germline V gives CDR1 SNHLY, CDR2 FYNNEI. The CDR3 extends over 14 amino acids. CDR3 nucleotide sequence: TGTGCCAGCAGAACTAGACAGGGCGACACTGAAGCTTTCTTT. It translates to CASRTRQGDTEAFF.

In its sample, this clone was seen once. The V gene is TRBV5-4, the J gene TRBJ2-2; TRBD2 matches at 10 bases. Germline V gene data show CDR1 as SGHNT and CDR2 as YYREEE (reference sequence). This CDR3 is 16 amino acids long. Trimming at V came to 0 bases and at J to 5 bases, leaving 4 bases not matched to a gene. The CDR3: CASSLVAGGPTGELFF. The CDR3 region has the DNA TGTGCCAGCAGCTTGGTAGCGGGGGGCCCTACCGGGGAGCTGTTTTTT.

In its sample, this clone was seen a few times. The chain uses TRBV7-9 and TRBJ1-3; D remains ambiguous. This CDR3 has 12 amino acids. Germline loops: CDR1 SEHNR, CDR2 FQNEAQ (reference sequence). As DNA, the CDR3 is TGTGCGCCCGGCCCCTCTGGAAACACCATATATTTT. It specifies CAPGPSGNTIYF.

The chain combines TRBV5-8 with TRBJ2-5, with D uncertain. Deletions cut 1 base from V and 0 bases from J, with 7 bases between. The CDR3 has 14 amino acids. Germline values: CDR1 SGHTS, CDR2 YDEGEE. The CDR3 spells CASSLILYQETQYF. The DNA for the CDR3 is TGTGCCAGCAGCTTGATACTCTACCAAGAGACCCAGTACTTC.

The V gene is TRBV5-1, the J gene TRBJ1-2, with TRBD1 matching 11 bases. The CDR3 covers 16 residues. The V and J ends lost 2 bases and 5 bases, in that order; junction bases with no gene match: 8. Germline CDR1 reads SGHRS; CDR2 reads YFSETQ. The CDR3 loop is CASSLEPGQGEYGYTF. The CDR3 nucleotides are TGCGCCAGCAGCTTAGAACCGGGACAGGGGGAATATGGCTACACCTTC.

The V call is TRBV7-2, the J call TRBJ2-4; 8 bases map to TRBD1. This CDR3 has 14 amino acids. Germline CDR1 SGHTA, CDR2 FQGNSA. V lost 5 bases to trimming and J lost 3 bases; unmatched junction nucleotides: 3. CDR3 protein: CASSLGQGKNIQYF. CDR3 nucleotides: TGTGCCAGCAGCCTTGGACAGGGCAAAAACATTCAGTACTTC.

This clone has more than one count but fewer than ten. Additional DNA sequences in this sample encode the identical CDR3. The rearrangement links TRBV20-1 to TRBJ2-1; 7 bases line up with TRBD2. V lost 5 bases, J lost 6 bases, and 1 base stayed unmatched. Germline assignment: CDR1 DFQATT and CDR2 SNEGSKA (reference sequence). The CDR3 runs 11 residues. Here the CDR3 DNA reads TGCAGTGCTCGGACTAGCAATGAGCAGTTCTTC. Protein sequence: CSARTSNEQFF.

V is TRBV9 and J is TRBJ2-7, with TRBD2 identical over 12 bases. Germline V gene data show CDR1 as SGDLS and CDR2 as YYNGEE. CDR3 length equals 15 residues. Trimming at V came to 0 bases and at J to 6 bases, leaving 4 bases not matched to a gene. This chain's CDR3 is CASSVGTSGVGEQYF. The CDR3 DNA sequence: TGTGCCAGCAGCGTAGGGACTAGCGGGGTTGGCGAGCAGTACTTC.

This chain links TRBV6-1 with TRBJ1-6; TRBD1 might be the D (5 bases). V lost 4 bases and J lost 6, with 16 bases in between. The CDR3 has 16 amino acids. The germline V gene encodes CDR1 MNHNS and CDR2 SASEGT. The CDR3 DNA follows: TGTGCCAGCAGTGCCCCCCCCGGGGCCCCTAATTCACCCCTCCACTTT. Translation gives CASSAPPGAPNSPLHF.

The chain employs TRBV19 and TRBJ1-1; 8 bases match TRBD1. CDR1 and CDR2 (germline): LNHDA, SQIVND (reference sequence). This CDR3 is built from 14 residues. The trim removed 8 bases at V and 2 bases at J, leaving 7 bases unmatched. The CDR3 protein is CASVEDRVNTEAFF. The CDR3 coding sequence is TGTGCCAGTGTAGAGGACAGGGTTAACACTGAAGCTTTCTTT.

The chain employs TRBV5-5 and TRBJ1-2, with D unresolved. V lost 1 base to trimming and J lost 4 bases, with 11 bases between them. Germline assignment: CDR1 SGHKS and CDR2 YYEKEE (reference sequence). The CDR3 contains 14 residues. This CDR3 is CASSLRTVSYGYTF. Written as DNA, the CDR3 is TGTGCCAGCAGCTTGAGAACGGTCTCCTATGGCTACACCTTC.

This clone was seen just once. The V and J genes are TRBV21-1 and TRBJ1-4; no check of the table's D call, TRBD1, against the DNA was made. TRBV21-1 has pseudogene status. This CDR3 region has 16 residues. CDR3: CASSKVPRVTNEKLFF. As DNA, the CDR3 is TGTGCCAGCAGCAAAGTCCCCAGGGTAACTAATGAAAAACTGTTTTTT.

This clone has only a few counts. The rearrangement links TRBV6-1 to TRBJ2-7; D not resolved. CDR1 is MNHNS, CDR2 SASEGT, per germline. This CDR3 spans 11 amino acids. Trimming removed 2 bases at V and 4 bases at J, with 3 bases between. CDR3 residues: CASSERYEQYF. The CDR3, as DNA: TGTGCCAGCAGTGAACGGTACGAGCAGTACTTC.

This clone was seen once. The rearrangement uses TRBV27 and TRBJ2-1; weak D call: TRBD2 (5 bases). V was clipped by 6 bases and J by 4 bases, with 7 bases between them. Germline V lookup: CDR1 MNHEY, CDR2 SMNVEV (reference sequence). This CDR3 comprises 12 residues. CDR3 in amino acids: CASRLVYNEQFF. In DNA, the CDR3 is TGTGCCAGCAGACTAGTTTACAATGAGCAGTTCTTC.

The chain employs TRBV7-9 and TRBJ2-3; a weak D match, TRBD2 (6 bases). Germline CDR1 and CDR2: SEHNR and FQNEAQ (reference sequence). V lost 7 bases and J lost 2, with 13 bases in between. The length of the CDR3 is 14 residues. The DNA of the CDR3 is TGTGCCAGCATCACCACTAGCAACACAGATACGCAGTATTTT. The encoded protein is CASITTSNTDTQYF.

This chain links TRBV29-1 with TRBJ2-3; 8 positions agree with TRBD2. Germline CDR1 reads SQVTM; CDR2 reads ANQGSEA. J lost 0 bases, V lost 8 bases, and 16 bases had no gene match. This CDR3 is built from 17 residues. The CDR3 region is CSLSAGEGEGSTDTQYF. The CDR3 DNA follows: TGCAGCTTATCAGCGGGAGAGGGGGAAGGGAGCACAGATACGCAGTATTTT.

The gene calls are TRBV19 and TRBJ2-2; no clear D. The CDR3 has 14 residues. Germline lookup yields CDR1 LNHDA and CDR2 SQIVND (reference sequence). Trimming stripped 6 bases from V and 3 bases from J, with 11 bases between. Written as DNA, the CDR3 is TGTGCCAGTAGGGACCGTCCGGACACCGGGGAGCTGTTTTTT. Translation: CASRDRPDTGELFF.

The chain uses TRBV7-5 and TRBJ1-6. TRBV7-5 is shown as a pseudogene. The CDR3 extends over 13 amino acids. CDR3 amino acids: CASPGGKDSPLHF. In nucleotides, the CDR3 is TGTGCCAGCCCAGGAGGGAAGGATTCACCCCTCCACTTT.

The CDR3 DNA reads TGTGCCAGCAGCTCGTTGGGTGTTAGCCAAGAGACCCAGTACTTC. The encoded protein is CASSSLGVSQETQYF. The chain combines TRBV5-6 with TRBJ2-5; D ambiguous. V was trimmed by 3 bases and J by 1 base, leaving 13 bases between them. This CDR3 contains 15 residues. Per germline, CDR1 SGHDT and CDR2 YYEEEE.

This clone was seen only a few times. The V gene is TRBV5-5, the J gene TRBJ2-3, with D tentatively TRBD1 (6 bases). CDR1 and CDR2 (germline): SGHKS, YYEKEE (reference sequence). Trimming cost V 3 bases and J 4 bases, with 15 bases left between them. CDR3 length: 15 amino acids. The CDR3 sequence is CASSSGHGYADTQYF. As DNA, the CDR3 is TGTGCCAGCAGCTCGGGACACGGCTACGCAGATACGCAGTATTTT.

The chain recombines TRBV10-3 with TRBJ2-1, with 10 bases that match TRBD2. Trimming removed 3 bases from V and 6 bases from J; junction bases left unmatched: 5. In germline, CDR1 is ENHRY, CDR2 SYGVKD. This CDR3 region has 15 residues. The CDR3 DNA reads as TGTGCCATCAGTGACGGTAGCGGGGGGCCCAATGAGCAGTTCTTC. Protein sequence: CAISDGSGGPNEQFF.

The chain couples TRBV11-2 to TRBJ2-2; a possible D gene is TRBD2 (6 bases). Germline V gives CDR1 SGHAT, CDR2 FQNNGV. The CDR3 has 15 residues. The V and J ends lost 5 bases and 1 base respectively, with 11 bases between them. The chain's CDR3 is CASSGGSGNTGELFF. CDR3 DNA sequence: TGTGCCAGCAGCGGCGGTAGCGGGAACACCGGGGAGCTGTTTTTT.

The V gene is TRBV5-1, the J gene TRBJ2-1, with D possibly TRBD2 on 5 matching bases. This CDR3 contains 15 residues. Trimming left V 4 bases short and J 4 bases short, with 15 bases between. Germline CDR1 is SGHRS and CDR2 is YFSETQ. CDR3 DNA sequence: TGCGCCAGCAGCGCATACGGGGTTGAGTACAATGAGCAGTTCTTC. Protein sequence: CASSAYGVEYNEQFF.

The rearrangement links TRBV7-3 to TRBJ2-1, with 8 bases identical to TRBD2. V dropped 2 bases and J dropped 9; count of bases not matched to a gene: 12. The CDR3 consists of 16 residues. CDR1 is SGHTA and CDR2 is FQGTGA in the germline V gene. The CDR3 DNA follows: TGTGCCAGCAGCTTAGAGCGACCCGGCGGGAGGAGTGAGCAGTTCTTC. Residues: CASSLERPGGRSEQFF.